This T cell receptor beta chain comes out of a study of tumor and adjacent non-tumor tissue in lung cancer. Study in general: Histology: about twelve adenocarcinoma, a couple of squamous cell carcinoma, 1 small cell lung cancer. Study results and limitations: Normal lung showed higher cumulative top 100 clone frequency than tumor.

Note on this clonotype: Its cognate antigen is unknown.

This sample's RNA came from whole unsorted tissue. The normal lung tissue was taken more than 3 cm from the tumor edge. Donors were chemotherapy-naive, newly diagnosed lung cancer surgical patients in China, August–November 2014. The CDR3 is made up of 16 amino acids. Germline CDR1 KGHDR, CDR2 SFDVKD. The V and J ends lost 2 bases and 6 bases, in that order; junction bases with no gene match: 9. A modified ARM-PCR protocol with three rounds of nested PCR amplified TCRbeta. TCRdb reprocessed the multiplex PCR reads with MiXCR, giving one entry per CDR3 protein. The sample consists of about 75,000 distinct CDR3 sequences, around 70% of them appearing once.

Sequencing was done on a sample of distant non-tumor lung tissue. The clonotype comes from a woman between 50 and 59 years old with non-small cell lung cancer. The chain joins TRBV24-1 to TRBJ2-1, with 7 bases fitting TRBD1. The CDR3 nucleotides are TGTGCCACCAGTGATTCTCGACAGGGTCAAGGCAATGAGCAGTTCTTC. Amino acid sequence: CATSDSRQGQGNEQFF.